Shown below are 17 T cell receptor beta chains from a single sample sequenced in a study of T-cell reconstitution after alpha-beta-depleted transplantation in children. Preparing the TCRbeta library involved the use of unique molecular identifiers. TCRdb re-called the PCR reads with MiXCR, one entry per CDR3 protein. This table has roughly 500,000 distinct CDR3 sequences, about 31% appearing once. This specimen consisted of PBMCs from the stem cell graft donor, obtained from the stem cell graft. These receptors all stem from a human donor who donated a stem cell graft to a child with aplastic anemia.

The J gene is TRBJ1-1, the V gene TRBV10-3, with no clear D. Germline V CDR1 and CDR2: ENHRY, SYGVKD. Trimming left V 4 bases short and J 5 bases short, with 11 bases between. The CDR3 has 13 amino acids. The CDR3 bases are TGTGCCATCAGTGTATCAACGGCTACTGAAGCTTTCTTT. This codes for CAISVSTATEAFF.

CDR3 DNA sequence: TGCAGCGTCAACCCCGGGACAGCGTCCTACGAGCAGTACTTC. This translates into CSVNPGTASYEQYF. The gene calls are TRBV29-1 and TRBJ2-7; 7 bases are shared with TRBD1. From germline, CDR1 is SQVTM and CDR2 ANQGSEA. Trimming cost V 6 bases and J 1 base; bases outside gene matches: 9. The CDR3 runs 14 residues.

The rearrangement links TRBV30 to TRBJ2-1, with TRBD2 matching 12 bases. J lost 8 bases, V lost 3 bases, and 8 bases had no gene match. CDR3 length equals 15 residues. Germline CDR1 GTSNPN, CDR2 SVGIG (reference sequence). The DNA of the CDR3 is TGTGCCTGGAGCCTGGGACTAGCGGGTTTGTATGAGCAGTTCTTC. It codes for CAWSLGLAGLYEQFF.

The genes are TRBV18 and TRBJ2-7; unclear D gene. Germline V gene lookup returns CDR1 KGHSH and CDR2 LQKENI. Trimming stripped 3 bases from V and 3 bases from J, with 9 bases between. The CDR3 has 13 amino acids. The CDR3, as DNA: TGTGCCAGCTCACCGGGCAGGTACTACGAGCAGTACGTC. The encoded protein is CASSPGRYYEQYV.

This sequence joins TRBV28 and TRBJ2-4; 10 bases are shared with TRBD1. From germline, CDR1 is MDHEN and CDR2 SYDVKM. This CDR3 spans 15 amino acids. Trimming at V came to 3 bases and at J to 2 bases, leaving 1 base not matched to a gene. CDR3 loop: CASSLGQGTKNIQYF. The CDR3 nucleotides are TGTGCCAGCAGTTTGGGACAGGGGACCAAAAACATTCAGTACTTC.

The chain links TRBV5-1 to TRBJ2-7; D might be TRBD2 (6 bases). Germline V gene lookup returns CDR1 SGHRS and CDR2 YFSETQ. The CDR3 loop spans 14 amino acids. Trimming removed 0 bases at V and 6 bases at J, with 13 bases between. The CDR3 DNA sequence: TGCGCCAGCAGCTTGGCCGGGAGCTCTACCGAGCAGTACTTC. Amino acids: CASSLAGSSTEQYF.

This clonotype was recorded a few times. J is TRBJ2-5 and V is TRBV7-2; TRBD1 might be the D (5 bases). Trimming pared 5 bases from V and 5 bases from J, leaving 15 bases between. The CDR3 loop spans 14 amino acids. The germline V gene has CDR1 SGHTA and CDR2 FQGNSA. In nucleotides, the CDR3 is TGTGCCAGCAGCCTAAACCAGGGTGGGGAGACCCAGTACTTC. Translation gives CASSLNQGGETQYF.

The chain couples TRBV4-3 to TRBJ2-3; 9 bases align to TRBD2. J lost 0 bases, V lost 1 base, and 8 bases had no gene match. CDR3 length: 18 residues. CDR1 is LGHNA, CDR2 YSLEER, per germline. CDR3 sequence reads: CASSQGSGTSLSTDTQYF. Written as DNA, the CDR3 is TGCGCCAGCAGCCAAGGTTCCGGGACTAGCCTTAGCACAGATACGCAGTATTTT.

This clonotype was counted only a few times. The chain employs TRBV20-1 and TRBJ2-1; possible D gene TRBD1, 6 bases. This CDR3 comprises 14 residues. The V end lost 4 bases, the J end lost 7 bases, and 17 bases lay between the germline ends. The germline CDR1 and CDR2 sequences are DFQATT and SNEGSKA (reference sequence). CDR3 residues: CSAIRDTSGNEQFF. The CDR3 nucleotides are TGCAGTGCTATTCGGGACACTTCGGGGAATGAGCAGTTCTTC.

The rearrangement uses TRBV20-1 and TRBJ1-4; no firm D call. Germline lookup yields CDR1 DFQATT and CDR2 SNEGSKA (reference sequence). Trimming pared 4 bases from V and 6 bases from J, leaving 15 bases between. There are 14 residues in the CDR3. The CDR3 loop is CSATEAVGDEKLFF. The CDR3 nucleotides are TGCAGTGCTACAGAGGCGGTAGGAGATGAAAAACTGTTTTTT.

This clonotype showed up just a few times. The chain has TRBV29-1 and TRBJ2-5; 7 nucleotides align to TRBD1. The CDR3 extends over 15 amino acids. The V segment lost 2 bases and the J segment 1 base; nucleotides outside the gene matches: 7. In germline, CDR1 is SQVTM, CDR2 ANQGSEA. The DNA for the CDR3 is TGCAGCGTTGAATCCCCGACAGGGTCCCAAGAGACCCAGTACTTC. Protein product: CSVESPTGSQETQYF. The full variable domain, rest sourced from reference TRBV29-1 and TRBJ2-5, is SAVISQKPSRDICQRGTSLTIQCQVDSQVTMMFWYRQQPGQSLTLIATANQGSEATYESGFVIDKFPISRPNLTFSTLTVSNMSPEDSSIYLCSVESPTGSQETQYFGPGTRLLVL.

A remark on this clonotype: This may arise from a read error, as a much more abundant clone is one base away. The V gene is TRBV30, the J gene TRBJ1-2, with D uncertain. The CDR3 length is 14 residues. Germline CDR1 GTSNPN, CDR2 SVGIG (reference sequence). Trimming cost V 0 bases and J 7 bases, with 15 bases left between them. CDR3 coding DNA: TGTGCCTGGAGTGTACGGGTTGTGAGATCTGGCTACACCTTC. This translates into CAWSVRVVRSGYTF.

The rearrangement uses TRBV5-1 and TRBJ2-3, with 7 positions matching TRBD2. Trimming cost V 1 base and J 2 bases; bases outside gene matches: 7. CDR1 is SGHRS and CDR2 is YFSETQ in the germline V gene. The CDR3 runs 16 residues. The CDR3 region is CASSLSGGSVTDTQYF. CDR3 bases: TGCGCCAGCAGCTTGTCCGGCGGGAGTGTCACAGATACGCAGTATTTT.

This clonotype has only a few counts. The V gene is TRBV4-2, the J gene TRBJ2-5, with no clear D. CDR3 length: 15 residues. Germline loops: CDR1 LGHNA, CDR2 YNFKEQ. V was cut by 4 bases and J by 2 bases, with 14 bases left in between. The chain's CDR3 is CASSPEQRLQETQYF. DNA of the CDR3: TGTGCCAGCAGCCCCGAACAGCGCCTACAAGAGACCCAGTACTTC.

In this sample, this clonotype turned up a few times. The CDR3 region has the DNA TGTGCCAGCAGTACCCACCTGCGGGAGACAGATACGCAGTATTTT. Translation: CASSTHLRETDTQYF. The V and J genes are TRBV12-3 or TRBV12-4 and TRBJ2-3; 7 nucleotides align to TRBD2. Losses at the gene ends were 5 bases for V and 3 bases for J; bases not matched to a gene: 8. The CDR3 extends over 15 amino acids.

This clonotype was detected only a few times. The chain is built from TRBV20-1 and TRBJ1-1; the D gene is possibly TRBD1 (5 bases). Per the germline V gene, CDR1 is DFQATT and CDR2 is SNEGSKA (reference sequence). This CDR3 is 12 amino acids long. The V and J ends lost 8 bases and 1 base respectively, with 11 bases between them. DNA for the CDR3: TGCAGTTGGGCAGGGCCGAACACTGAAGCTTTCTTT. Encoded protein: CSWAGPNTEAFF.

The V and J genes are TRBV12-3 or TRBV12-4 and TRBJ1-1; D is uncertain. The ends were cut back, 0 bases at V and 7 bases at J, with 18 bases in the middle. The CDR3 length is 16 residues. The CDR3 DNA is TGTGCCAGCAGTTTAGCAGGAACCGGCTCAAGGAGTGAAGCTTTCTTT. Translating it yields CASSLAGTGSRSEAFF.